The clone carrying this TCR beta chain has just a few counts. Its cognate antigen is unknown. The data derive from a study of metastatic and nonmetastatic thyroid tumors. Overall study: Peripheral blood and tumor or nodule samples from malignant and benign thyroid patients were compared.

The CDR3 length is 11 residues. CDR1 and CDR2 from the germline V gene are LNHDA and SQIVND (reference sequence). The V gene lost 3 bases and the J gene lost 6 bases, with 6 bases spanning the gap. Each patient went into thyroid surgery without having received any treatment. As originally analysed: A classifier for distant metastasis in papillary thyroid cancer was constructed using CDR3 differences observed across clinicopathological groups. Through MiXCR, TCRdb re-clonotyped the PCR reads. TCRdb, rather than the study authors, made the V and J calls. The data hold approximately 70,000 clones, with roughly 18% observed a single time. Study results and limitations: Malignant tumors reportedly showed significantly higher TCR beta diversity than benign nodules in both blood and tumor.

This chain uses TRBV19 with TRBJ2-7, with D unclear. Source material: blood. This receptor was obtained from a female donor with papillary thyroid cancer or a benign thyroid nodule (not recorded which). Some clones in this sample may be carry-over from other donors' samples. The CDR3 coding sequence is TGTGCCAGTAGTATCTGGGGCGAGCAGTACTTC. It is translated as CASSIWGEQYF.